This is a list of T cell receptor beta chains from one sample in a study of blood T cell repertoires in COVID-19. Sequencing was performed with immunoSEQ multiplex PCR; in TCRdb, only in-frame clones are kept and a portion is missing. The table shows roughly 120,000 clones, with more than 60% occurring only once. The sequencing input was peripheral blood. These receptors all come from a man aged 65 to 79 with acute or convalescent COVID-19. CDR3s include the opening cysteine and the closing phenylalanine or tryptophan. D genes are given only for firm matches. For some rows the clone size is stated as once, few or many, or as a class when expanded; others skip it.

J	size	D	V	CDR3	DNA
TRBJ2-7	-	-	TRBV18	CASSPRQGLLDHEQYF	TGTGCCAGCTCACCACGTCAGGGGTTACTGGACCACGAGCAGTACTTC
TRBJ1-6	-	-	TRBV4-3	CASSQSAYNSPLHF	TGCGCCAGCAGCCAATCGGCCTATAATTCACCCCTCCACTTT
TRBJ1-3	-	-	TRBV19	CASDSSGNTIYF	TGTGCCAGTGACAGCTCTGGAAACACCATATATTTT
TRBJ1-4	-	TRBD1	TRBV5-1	CASRSTGGTNEKLFF	TGCGCCAGCAGATCGACAGGGGGTACTAATGAAAAACTGTTTTTT
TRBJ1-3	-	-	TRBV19	CASTRAGNTIYF	TGTGCCAGTACGAGGGCTGGAAACACCATATATTTT
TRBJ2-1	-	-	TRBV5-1	CASSLLANYNEQFF	TGCGCCAGCAGCTTGCTAGCTAACTACAATGAGCAGTTCTTC
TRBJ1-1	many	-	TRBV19	CASSIVFWGTSPTEAFF	TGTGCCAGTAGTATAGTTTTCTGGGGGACAAGTCCGACTGAAGCTTTCTTT
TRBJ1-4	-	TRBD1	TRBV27	CASSYAGGEKLFF	TGTGCCAGCAGTTACGCAGGGGGGGAAAAACTGTTTTTT
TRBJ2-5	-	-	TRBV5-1	CASSLRGTQETQYF	TGCGCCAGCAGCTTGCGGGGGACCCAAGAGACCCAGTACTTC
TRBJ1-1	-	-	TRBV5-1	CASSALLPTEAFF	TGCGCCAGCAGCGCCTTACTCCCCACTGAAGCTTTCTTT
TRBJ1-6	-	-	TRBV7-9	CASSLVGTPNSPLHF	TGTGCCAGCAGCTTAGTGGGGACACCTAATTCACCCCTCCACTTT
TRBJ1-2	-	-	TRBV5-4	CASSLADRVEGYTF	TGTGCCAGCAGCTTGGCGGACAGAGTGGAGGGCTACACCTTC
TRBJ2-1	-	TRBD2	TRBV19	CASRLRAGGLGDEQFF	TGTGCCAGCCGACTACGAGCGGGGGGCCTGGGGGATGAGCAGTTCTTC
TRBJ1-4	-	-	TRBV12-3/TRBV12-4	CASSGGQLEKLFF	TGTGCCAGCAGTGGAGGACAGTTAGAAAAACTGTTTTTT
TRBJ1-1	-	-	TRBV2	CATTAGLRGTEAFF	TGTGCCACCACGGCAGGGCTAAGGGGCACTGAAGCTTTCTTT
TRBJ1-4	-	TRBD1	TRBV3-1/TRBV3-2	CASGQGGEKLFF	TGTGCCAGCGGACAGGGAGGGGAAAAACTGTTTTTT
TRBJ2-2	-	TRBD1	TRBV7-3	CASRRDSRNTGELFF	TGTGCCAGCAGACGGGACAGCCGGAACACCGGGGAGCTGTTTTTT
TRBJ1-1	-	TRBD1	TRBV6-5	CASRRDRATNTEAFF	TGTGCCAGCAGGCGAGACAGGGCCACGAACACTGAAGCTTTCTTT
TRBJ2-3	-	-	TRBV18	CASSPRLSGTDTQYF	TGTGCCAGCTCACCACGGCTTAGCGGCACAGATACGCAGTATTTT
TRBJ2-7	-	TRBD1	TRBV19	CASRDSGAHRGEQYF	TGTGCCAGTAGAGACTCAGGGGCCCACAGGGGCGAGCAGTACTTC
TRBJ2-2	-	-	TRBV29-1	CSVEVPRPDREGRATGELFF	TGCAGCGTTGAAGTCCCCCGACCGGACAGGGAGGGTAGAGCTACCGGGGAGCTGTTTTTT
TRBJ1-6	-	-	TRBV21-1	CASSTPSSLLFHNSPLHF	TGTGCCAGCAGCACCCCCTCAAGCCTTCTTTTTCATAATTCACCCCTCCACTTT
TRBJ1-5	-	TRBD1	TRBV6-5	CASSYKGALNQPQHF	TGTGCCAGCAGTTATAAGGGGGCATTAAATCAGCCCCAGCATTTT
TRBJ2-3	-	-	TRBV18	CASSPNRDFDTQYF	TGTGCCAGCTCACCAAACAGGGATTTTGATACGCAGTATTTT
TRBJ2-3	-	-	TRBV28	CASFPSSGFRSTDTQYF	TGTGCCAGCTTTCCCTCCTCAGGGTTCCGTAGCACAGATACGCAGTATTTT
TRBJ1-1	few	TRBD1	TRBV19	CASSALDRGQTEAFF	TGTGCCAGTAGCGCCCTGGACAGGGGGCAGACTGAAGCTTTCTTT
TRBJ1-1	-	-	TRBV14	CASKGVRGNTEAFF	TGTGCCAGCAAAGGAGTCAGGGGGAACACTGAAGCTTTCTTT
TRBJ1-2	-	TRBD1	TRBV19	CASSVGQGSGGYTF	TGTGCCAGTAGTGTTGGACAGGGTTCGGGCGGCTACACCTTC
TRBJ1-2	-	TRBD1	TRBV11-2	CASSQGQGYGYTF	TGTGCCAGCAGCCAGGGACAGGGGTATGGCTACACCTTC
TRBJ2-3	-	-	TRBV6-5	CASSKWDRREDTQYF	TGTGCCAGCAGTAAATGGGACCGGCGGGAAGATACGCAGTATTTT
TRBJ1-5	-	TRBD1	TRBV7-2	CASSFSGTGNHGNQPQHF	TGTGCCAGCAGCTTTTCCGGGACAGGGAATCATGGCAATCAGCCCCAGCATTTT
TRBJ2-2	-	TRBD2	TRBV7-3	CASSSSGGYTGELFF	TGTGCCAGCAGCTCTAGCGGGGGGTACACCGGGGAGCTGTTTTTT
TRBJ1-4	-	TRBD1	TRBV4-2	CASSPRTGEEKLFF	TGTGCCAGCAGCCCTAGGACAGGGGAAGAAAAACTGTTTTTT
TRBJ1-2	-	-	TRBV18	CASSPQQGLRGYTF	TGTGCCAGCTCCCCCCAACAGGGATTGAGAGGCTACACCTTC
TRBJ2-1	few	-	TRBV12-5	CASGSYNEQFF	TGTGCTAGTGGTTCATACAATGAGCAGTTCTTC
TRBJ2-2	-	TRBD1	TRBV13	CASSPWGQYTGELFF	TGTGCCAGCAGCCCCTGGGGACAGTACACCGGGGAGCTGTTTTTT
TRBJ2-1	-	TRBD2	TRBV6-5	CASSYGAGGPYNEQFF	TGTGCCAGCAGTTACGGCGCGGGGGGCCCCTACAATGAGCAGTTCTTC
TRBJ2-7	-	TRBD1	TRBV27	CASSPTRTGHEQYF	TGTGCCAGCAGTCCTACCCGGACAGGGCACGAGCAGTACTTC
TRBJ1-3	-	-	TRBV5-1	CASSTDSLSSGNTIYF	TGCGCCAGCAGCACCGACAGCCTCAGCTCTGGAAACACCATATATTTT
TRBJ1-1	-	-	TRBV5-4	CASSPGGQSGRTEAFF	TGTGCCAGCAGCCCCGGTGGACAGTCCGGGAGGACTGAAGCTTTCTTT
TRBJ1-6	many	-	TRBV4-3	CASSQLTGKNSPLHF	TGCGCCAGCAGCCAACTAACAGGGAAAAATTCACCCCTCCACTTT